This passage covers 7 T cell receptor beta chains from one sample sequenced in a study of regulatory T cells in long-lasting Graves disease. Both iRepertoire HTBI primers and Arm-PCR of CDR3 regions were used to build the TCR beta libraries. A single record per CDR3 protein comes from TCRdb applying MiXCR to the multiplex PCR reads. The sample holds 300,000 or so distinct CDR3 sequences, about 18% seen once. The sample's time point: persistent/refractory GD, antithyroid drugs over 5 years with positive TRAb. PBMC-extracted RNA yielded the TCR library. The sequencing here drew on peripheral blood mononuclear cells (PBMCs), taken when the disease was refractory, from a patient treated with antithyroid drugs. The receptors derive from a female donor with Graves disease.

This clonotype showed up just a few times. The CDR3 coding sequence is TGTGCCAGCAGCCGCCACGGGACAGGGGCTGAAGCTTTCTTT. The encoded protein is CASSRHGTGAEAFF. This sequence joins TRBV14 and TRBJ1-1, with 10 bases that match TRBD1. V lost 4 bases and J lost 6; bases outside the gene matches: 5. Germline CDR1 is SGHDN and CDR2 is FVKESK. The CDR3 has 14 residues.

On this clonotype itself: This may arise from a read error, as a much more abundant clone is one base away. CDR3 nucleotide sequence: TGTGCCAGCAGTTACCCCCGAGGACAGAACCCCAACTATGGCTACACCTTC. Translation gives CASSYPRGQNPNYGYTF. V usage is TRBV6-5 and J usage is TRBJ1-2; possibly TRBD1 for D (6 bases). V was trimmed by 2 bases and J by 2 bases, leaving 18 bases between them. Germline V gene lookup returns CDR1 MNHEY and CDR2 SVGAGI. This CDR3 is built from 17 residues.

In this sample, this clonotype turned up many times. V is TRBV12-3 or TRBV12-4 and J is TRBJ1-5; 10 bases map to TRBD1. J gave up 6 bases and V 6 bases, and 8 bases lay outside the gene matches. The CDR3 has 15 residues. The CDR3 DNA reads TGTGCCAGCAGCCGACAGGGGGCGTTGATTCAGCCCCAGCATTTT. Protein product: CASSRQGALIQPQHF.

This clonotype was found a few times. The genes are TRBV3-1 and TRBJ1-6; D is unclear. V lost 8 bases, J lost 7 bases, and 24 bases lay in between. The CDR3 spans 17 residues. Germline CDR1 reads LGHDT; CDR2 reads YNNKEL (reference sequence). Written as DNA, the CDR3 is TGTGCCAGCCGACGTATGGACGGGCCCATTGGGAATTCACCCCTCCACTTT. This encodes CASRRMDGPIGNSPLHF.

This rearrangement joins TRBV9 to TRBJ1-5; tentatively, D is TRBD1 (5 bases). V lost 0 bases and J lost 6, with 10 bases in between. The CDR3 is 14 residues long. Germline CDR1 and CDR2: SGDLS and YYNGEE. The CDR3 is CASSVDGAGQPQHF. The CDR3 nucleotides read TGTGCCAGCAGCGTAGATGGGGCCGGTCAGCCCCAGCATTTT.

This chain uses TRBV4-1 with TRBJ2-7, with TRBD2 matching 7 bases. CDR3 size: 16 residues. Germline V gene data show CDR1 as MGHRA and CDR2 as YSYEKL. V gave up 0 bases and J gave up 3 bases; unmatched junction bases: 8. DNA of the CDR3: TGCGCCAGCAGCCAAGAGGGGGGGGTCGGCCGCTACGAGCAGTACTTC. Translation: CASSQEGGVGRYEQYF.

V usage is TRBV3-1 and J usage is TRBJ2-7; no reliable D call. This CDR3 comprises 11 residues. Germline CDR1 LGHDT, CDR2 YNNKEL (reference sequence). V lost 3 bases, J lost 6 bases, and 6 bases lay in between. The CDR3 spells CASSQSSEQYF. The CDR3 DNA follows: TGTGCCAGCAGCCAGTCCAGCGAGCAGTACTTC.